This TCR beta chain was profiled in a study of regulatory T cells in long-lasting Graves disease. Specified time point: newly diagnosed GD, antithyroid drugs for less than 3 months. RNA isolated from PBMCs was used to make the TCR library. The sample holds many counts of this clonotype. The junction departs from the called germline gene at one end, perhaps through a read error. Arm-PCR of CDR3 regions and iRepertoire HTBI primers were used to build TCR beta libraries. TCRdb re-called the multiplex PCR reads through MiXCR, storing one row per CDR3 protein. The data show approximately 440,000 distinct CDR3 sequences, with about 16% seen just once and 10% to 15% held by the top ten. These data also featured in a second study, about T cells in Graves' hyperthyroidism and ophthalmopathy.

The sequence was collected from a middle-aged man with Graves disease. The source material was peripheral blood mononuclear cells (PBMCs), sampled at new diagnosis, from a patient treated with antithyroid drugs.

CDR3 nucleotide sequence: TGTGCCAGCGCACCAGGACTCAATCAGCCCCAGCATTTT. It specifies CASAPGLNQPQHF. The J gene is TRBJ1-5, the V gene TRBV18; D not certain. This CDR3 has 13 residues. CDR1 and CDR2 from the germline V gene are KGHSH and LQKENI.